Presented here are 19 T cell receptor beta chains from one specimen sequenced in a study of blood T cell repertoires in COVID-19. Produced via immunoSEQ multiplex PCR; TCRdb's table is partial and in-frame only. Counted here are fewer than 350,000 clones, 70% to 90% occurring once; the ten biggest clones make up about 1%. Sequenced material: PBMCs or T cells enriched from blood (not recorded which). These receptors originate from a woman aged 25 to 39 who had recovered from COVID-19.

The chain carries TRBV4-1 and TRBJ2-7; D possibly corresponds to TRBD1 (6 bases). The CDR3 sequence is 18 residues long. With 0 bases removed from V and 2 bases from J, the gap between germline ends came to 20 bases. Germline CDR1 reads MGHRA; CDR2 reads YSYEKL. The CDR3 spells CASSQDSIPGQLTYEQYF. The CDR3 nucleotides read TGCGCCAGCAGCCAAGATTCGATCCCCGGACAGTTGACCTACGAGCAGTACTTC.

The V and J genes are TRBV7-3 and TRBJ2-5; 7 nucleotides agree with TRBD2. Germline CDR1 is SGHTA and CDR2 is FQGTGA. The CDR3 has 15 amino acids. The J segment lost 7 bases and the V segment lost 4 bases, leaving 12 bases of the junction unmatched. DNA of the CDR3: TGTGCCAGCAGCTCCGGCGGGAGTCAAGGGGTGACCCAGTACTTC. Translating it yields CASSSGGSQGVTQYF. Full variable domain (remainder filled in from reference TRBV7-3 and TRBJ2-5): GAGVSQTPSNKVTEKGKYVELRCDPISGHTALYWYRQSLGQGPEFLIYFQGTGAADDSGLPNDRFFAVRPEGSVSTLKIQRTERGDSAVYLCASSSGGSQGVTQYFGPGTRLLVL.

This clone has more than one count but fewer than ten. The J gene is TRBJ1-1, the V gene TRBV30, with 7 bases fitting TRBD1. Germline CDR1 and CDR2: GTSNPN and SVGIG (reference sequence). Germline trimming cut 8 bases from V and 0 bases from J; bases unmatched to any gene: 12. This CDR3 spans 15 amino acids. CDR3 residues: CAGRTGWSMNTEAFF. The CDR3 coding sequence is TGTGCCGGACGGACAGGTTGGAGTATGAACACTGAAGCTTTCTTT.

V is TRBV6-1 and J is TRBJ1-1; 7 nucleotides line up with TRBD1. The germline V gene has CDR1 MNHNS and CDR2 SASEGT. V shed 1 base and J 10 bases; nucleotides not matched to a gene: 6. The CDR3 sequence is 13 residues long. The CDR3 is CASSEGDRSRAFF. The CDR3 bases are TGTGCCAGCAGTGAAGGGGACAGATCGAGAGCTTTCTTT.

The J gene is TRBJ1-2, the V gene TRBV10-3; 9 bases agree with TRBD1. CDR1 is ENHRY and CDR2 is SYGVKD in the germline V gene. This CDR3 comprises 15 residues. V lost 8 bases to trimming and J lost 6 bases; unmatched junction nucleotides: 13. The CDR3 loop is CAIGGQGLDVDGYTF. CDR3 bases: TGTGCCATCGGGGGACAGGGTCTCGATGTGGATGGCTACACCTTC.

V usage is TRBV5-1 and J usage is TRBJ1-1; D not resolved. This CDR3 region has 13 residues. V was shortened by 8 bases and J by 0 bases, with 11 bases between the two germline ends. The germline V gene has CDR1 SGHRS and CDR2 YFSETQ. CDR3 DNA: TGCGCCAGTGCACAGACCATGAACACTGAAGCTTTCTTT. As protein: CASAQTMNTEAFF.

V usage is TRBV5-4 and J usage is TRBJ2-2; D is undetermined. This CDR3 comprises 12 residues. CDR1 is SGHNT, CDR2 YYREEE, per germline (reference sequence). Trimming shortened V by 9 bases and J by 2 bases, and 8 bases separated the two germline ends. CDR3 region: CATRSNTGELFF. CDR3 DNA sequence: TGTGCCACCCGGAGCAACACCGGGGAGCTGTTTTTT.

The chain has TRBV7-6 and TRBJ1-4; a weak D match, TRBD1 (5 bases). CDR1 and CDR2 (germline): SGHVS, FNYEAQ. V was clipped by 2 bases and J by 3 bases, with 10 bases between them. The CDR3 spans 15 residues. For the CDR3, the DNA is TGTGCCAGCAGCTTACTGGCAGGGTCTAATGAAAAACTGTTTTTT. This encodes CASSLLAGSNEKLFF.

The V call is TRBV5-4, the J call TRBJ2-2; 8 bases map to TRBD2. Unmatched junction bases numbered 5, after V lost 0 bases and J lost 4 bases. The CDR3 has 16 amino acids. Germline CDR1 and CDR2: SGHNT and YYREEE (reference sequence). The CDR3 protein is CASSLALGGVTGELFF. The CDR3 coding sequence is TGTGCCAGCAGCTTGGCTCTCGGGGGGGTCACCGGGGAGCTGTTTTTT.

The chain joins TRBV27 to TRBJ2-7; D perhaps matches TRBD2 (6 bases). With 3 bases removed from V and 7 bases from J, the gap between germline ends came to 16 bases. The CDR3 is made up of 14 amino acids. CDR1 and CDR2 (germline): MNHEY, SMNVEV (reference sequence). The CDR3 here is CASSFWRGEREQYF. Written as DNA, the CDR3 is TGTGCCAGCAGTTTTTGGAGGGGAGAGAGGGAGCAGTACTTC.

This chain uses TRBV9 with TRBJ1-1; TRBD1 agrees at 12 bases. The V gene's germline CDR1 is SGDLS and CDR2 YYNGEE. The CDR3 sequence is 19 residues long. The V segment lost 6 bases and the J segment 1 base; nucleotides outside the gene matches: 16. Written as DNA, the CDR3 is TGTGCCAGCAACTTAACCAACCGGGACAGGGGGCTGGAGAACACTGAAGCTTTCTTT. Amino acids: CASNLTNRDRGLENTEAFF. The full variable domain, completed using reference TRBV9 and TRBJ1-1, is DSGVTQTPKHLITATGQRVTLRCSPRSGDLSVYWYQQSLDQGLQFLIQYYNGEERAKGNILERFSAQQFPDLHSELNLSSLELGDSALYFCASNLTNRDRGLENTEAFFGQGTRLTVV.

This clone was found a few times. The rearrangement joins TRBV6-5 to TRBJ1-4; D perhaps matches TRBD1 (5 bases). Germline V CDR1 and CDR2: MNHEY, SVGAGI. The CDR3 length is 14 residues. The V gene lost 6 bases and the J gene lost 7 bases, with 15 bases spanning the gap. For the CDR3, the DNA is TGTGCCAGCAGGAAAACCAGGGCTGGTGAAAAACTGTTTTTT. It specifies CASRKTRAGEKLFF.

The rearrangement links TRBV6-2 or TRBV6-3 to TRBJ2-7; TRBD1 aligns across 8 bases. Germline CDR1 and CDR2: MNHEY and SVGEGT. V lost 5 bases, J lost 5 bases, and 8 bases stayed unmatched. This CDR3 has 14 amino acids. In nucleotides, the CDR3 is TGTGCCAGCAGTAAACGGACAGGGTTGGACGAGCAGTACTTC. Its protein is CASSKRTGLDEQYF.

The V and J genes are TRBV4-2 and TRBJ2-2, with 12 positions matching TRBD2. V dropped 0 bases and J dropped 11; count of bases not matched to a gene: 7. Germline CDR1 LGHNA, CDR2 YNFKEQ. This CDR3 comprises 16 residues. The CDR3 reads CASSQDQRTSGTELFF. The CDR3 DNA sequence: TGTGCCAGCAGCCAAGATCAAAGGACTAGCGGGACCGAGCTGTTTTTT.

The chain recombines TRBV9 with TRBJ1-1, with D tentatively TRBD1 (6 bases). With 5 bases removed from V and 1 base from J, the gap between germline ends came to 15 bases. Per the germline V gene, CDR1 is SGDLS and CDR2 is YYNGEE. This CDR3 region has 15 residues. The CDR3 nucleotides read TGTGCCAGCAGTGCTACCGGGACACGGAACACTGAAGCTTTCTTT. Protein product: CASSATGTRNTEAFF.

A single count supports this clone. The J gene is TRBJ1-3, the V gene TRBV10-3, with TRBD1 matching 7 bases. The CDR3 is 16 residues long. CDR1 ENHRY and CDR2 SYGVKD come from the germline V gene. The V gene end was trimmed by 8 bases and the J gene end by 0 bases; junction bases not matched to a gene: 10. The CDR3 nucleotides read TGTGCCATCTTAATGGGGACAGCAGCCTCTGGAAACACCATATATTTT. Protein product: CAILMGTAASGNTIYF.

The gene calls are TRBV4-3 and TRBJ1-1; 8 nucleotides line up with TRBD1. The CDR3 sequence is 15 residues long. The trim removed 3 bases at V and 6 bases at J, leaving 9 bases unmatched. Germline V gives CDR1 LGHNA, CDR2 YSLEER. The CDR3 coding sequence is TGCGCCAGCAGCCAGGAAGACAGGGGATGGGCTGAAGCTTTCTTT. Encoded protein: CASSQEDRGWAEAFF.

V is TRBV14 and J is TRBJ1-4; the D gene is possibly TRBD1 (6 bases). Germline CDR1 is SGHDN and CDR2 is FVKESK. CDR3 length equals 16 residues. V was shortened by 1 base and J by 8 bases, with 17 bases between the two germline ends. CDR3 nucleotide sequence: TGTGCCAGCAGCCAAGGAGGTACAGGGCAGAGGGAAAAACTGTTTTTT. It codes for CASSQGGTGQREKLFF.

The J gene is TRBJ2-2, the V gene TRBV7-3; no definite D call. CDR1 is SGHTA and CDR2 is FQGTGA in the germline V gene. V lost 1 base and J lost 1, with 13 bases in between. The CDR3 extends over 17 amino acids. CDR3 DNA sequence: TGTGCCAGCAGCTTAATTGGGCAGGTTTTGAACACCGGGGAGCTGTTTTTT. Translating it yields CASSLIGQVLNTGELFF.